The clone carrying this TCR beta chain was observed a handful of times. Its antigen remains unidentified. This PCR relied on a set of 60 Vbeta primers and 13 Jbeta primers. How the authors handled the data: An analysis performed later counted 74 million or so unique TCR beta chains (roughly 11 million of them shared). Some clones are missing from TCRdb's copy, which holds only in-frame ones; the method was immunoSEQ multiplex PCR. The V and J calls and clone size are taken from that table; D and trimming were inferred from the DNA. The table lists 85,000 to 95,000 clones, less than 10% of them singletons. This CDR3 has 14 residues. The ends were cut back, 2 bases at V and 0 bases at J, with 7 bases in the middle. Per the germline V gene, CDR1 is SGHRS and CDR2 is YFSETQ. The record originates from a study of cytomegalovirus exposure and HLA in healthy donors. Findings of the study overall: The study labeled fewer than 200 TCR beta chains cytomegalovirus-associated. The authors reported that TCR beta sequences could predict HLA-A and HLA-B alleles. These predictions were accurate for most subjects in the first cohort. TCR sequences were mostly rare, though some public TCRs occurred in many donors.

This sequence originates from a man in his forties or fifties in good health and CMV-seronegative. The J gene is TRBJ2-3, the V gene TRBV5-1; D is undetermined. The sequenced material came from PBMCs. CDR3 loop: CASSLFRSTDTQYF. The CDR3 DNA follows: TGCGCCAGCAGCTTATTCCGGAGCACAGATACGCAGTATTTT. Looking up the rest from reference TRBV5-1 and TRBJ2-3 gives the full variable domain: KAGVTQTPRYLIKTRGQQVTLSCSPISGHRSVSWYQQTPGQGLQFLFEYFSETQRNKGNFPGRFSGRQFSNSRSEMNVSTLELGDSALYLCASSLFRSTDTQYFGPGTRLTVL.